This T cell receptor (beta chain) came from a study of human T cells and chemical hapten exposure. Whole-study context: TCR yield per sample varied, mainly due to pooled library volumes.

Germline V gene lookup returns CDR1 LNHDA and CDR2 SQIVND (reference sequence). The CDR3 consists of 13 residues. With 5 bases removed from V and 5 bases from J, the gap between germline ends came to 13 bases. Time point specified: pre-sensitization, week 0. The sample's treatment: therapeutic diphenylcyclopropenone sensitization with weekly scalp DPC. Unfractionated whole blood was the source from which total RNA was extracted. This clonotype was detected many times. Its target is not known. As the library was built, unique molecular identifiers were attached to individual cDNA molecules. MiXCR was run by TCRdb on the RACE reads, yielding one entry per CDR3 protein. The data show 30,000 to 40,000 distinct CDR3 sequences, 9% to 15% seen once. Findings and caveats of the study: After DPC sensitization, TCRs above 1 in 1000 frequency showed no change. Expanded TCRs were compared with controls, and the expanded TCRs formed significantly more large CDR3 similarity clusters.

The chain carries TRBV19 and TRBJ2-7; TRBD1 is a possible D gene (5 bases). The starting material was whole blood, obtained in connection with sensitization to the hapten diphenylcyclopropenone (DPC). This TCR derives from a woman aged 40 to 55 with alopecia areata. Some clones in this sample may be carry-over from other donors' samples. DNA for the CDR3: TGTGCCAGTAGTTCGAATCAGGGCCACGAGCAGTACTTC. Translated, it gives CASSSNQGHEQYF.